Below are 31 T cell receptor beta chains sequenced from a single sample in a study of cytomegalovirus exposure and HLA in healthy donors. Primers: 60 Vbeta forward and 13 Jbeta reverse. This table comes from immunoSEQ multiplex PCR, and its TCRdb copy is limited to in-frame clones, with some not included. The repertoire holds 150,000 to 200,000 clones, with 77% as singletons. Sequencing was carried out using PBMCs. These receptors originate from a man younger than 30 in good health and CMV-seronegative.

The count of this clone is one. The rearrangement links TRBV7-2 to TRBJ2-5; 12 nucleotides align to TRBD2. Germline V gene sequence: CDR1 SGHTA, CDR2 FQGNSA. After removal of 2 bases from V and 5 bases from J, the junction contained 9 bases not matched to a gene. The CDR3 length is 17 residues. CDR3 nucleotides: TGTGCCAGCAGCTTAACTCTACTAGCGGGGGGATGGGAGACCCAGTACTTC. Translated: CASSLTLLAGGWETQYF. Complete variable domain (other parts from reference TRBV7-2 and TRBJ2-5): GAGVSQSPSNKVTEKGKDVELRCDPISGHTALYWYRQSLGQGLEFLIYFQGNSAPDKSGLPSDRFSAERTGGSVSTLTIQRTQQEDSAVYLCASSLTLLAGGWETQYFGPGTRLLVL.

At least ten counts were recorded for this clone. This chain joins TRBV6-1 and TRBJ2-1, with 7 bases that match TRBD1. V trimming: 4 bases; J trimming: 5 bases; junction bases outside the gene matches: 2. CDR3 length: 13 amino acids. Germline assignment: CDR1 MNHNS and CDR2 SASEGT. The CDR3 nucleotides are TGTGCCAGCAGTGGACAGGGACACAATGAGCAGTTCTTC. Encoded protein: CASSGQGHNEQFF.

The gene calls are TRBV2 and TRBJ1-5, with a tentative D call TRBD1 (6 bases). V dropped 1 base and J dropped 9 bases, with 10 bases sitting between them. The CDR3 loop spans 13 amino acids. Germline values: CDR1 SNHLY, CDR2 FYNNEI. This CDR3 reads CASSEEGVTPQHF. DNA for the CDR3: TGTGCCAGCAGTGAAGAGGGGGTGACGCCCCAGCATTTT.

The count of this clone is one. The chain couples TRBV6-5 to TRBJ2-5; perhaps TRBD2 as D (6 bases). The CDR3 length is 12 residues. Trimming left V 4 bases short and J 4 bases short, with 7 bases between. Germline V gives CDR1 MNHEY, CDR2 SVGAGI. This CDR3 reads CASSSGGETQYF. CDR3 coding DNA: TGTGCCAGCAGTTCCGGGGGAGAGACCCAGTACTTC.

The chain links TRBV7-8 to TRBJ2-1, with a tentative D call TRBD2 (6 bases). Germline V gives CDR1 SGHVS, CDR2 FQNEAQ. Trimming took off 5 bases at V and 12 bases at J, with 14 bases between the two ends. The CDR3 contains 12 residues. CDR3 coding DNA: TGTGCCAGCAGCGCCGGGACTTTGGGGCAGTTCTTC. Protein: CASSAGTLGQFF.

The chain recombines TRBV5-1 with TRBJ2-1, with 7 bases fitting TRBD2. Germline-derived CDR1 and CDR2 are SGHRS and YFSETQ. Losses at the gene ends were 4 bases for V and 5 bases for J; bases not matched to a gene: 9. There are 15 residues in the CDR3. CDR3 sequence: CASSKIRDYNNEQFF. CDR3 coding DNA: TGCGCCAGCAGCAAGATCCGGGACTACAACAATGAGCAGTTCTTC.

This clone has just one count. This chain joins TRBV6-5 and TRBJ1-2; TRBD1 matches 7 bases. The CDR3 totals 13 residues. The germline gives CDR1 MNHEY, CDR2 SVGAGI. V gave up 5 bases and J gave up 3 bases; unmatched junction bases: 3. The CDR3 loop is CASSQTGYYGYTF. In nucleotides, the CDR3 is TGTGCCAGCAGTCAGACAGGGTACTATGGCTACACCTTC.

The CDR3 nucleotides read TGTGCCAGCAGCGTAGTGGACAGCTCCTACGAGCAGTACTTC. This codes for CASSVVDSSYEQYF. The chain has TRBV9 and TRBJ2-7, with D possibly being TRBD1 (6 bases). The ends were cut back, 0 bases at V and 0 bases at J, with 7 bases in the middle. The CDR3 is made up of 14 amino acids. Germline assignment: CDR1 SGDLS and CDR2 YYNGEE.

The rearrangement uses TRBV10-3 and TRBJ1-2; D unclear. CDR1 is ENHRY and CDR2 is SYGVKD in the germline V gene. CDR3 length equals 14 residues. The V end was cut by 0 bases, the J end by 2 bases, with 7 bases between. CDR3 bases: TGTGCCATCAGTGAGTCTGGGCTAAACTATGGCTACACCTTC. Protein: CAISESGLNYGYTF.

The CDR3 DNA sequence: TGTGCCAGCAGCTTGTACGGGACAGCAAGAAGACACTCATCCTACGAGCAGTACTTC. Translated: CASSLYGTARRHSSYEQYF. This rearrangement joins TRBV7-2 to TRBJ2-7; TRBD1 agrees at 7 bases. V shed 3 bases, J shed 1 base, and the junction held 18 bases outside the gene matches. Germline CDR1 is SGHTA and CDR2 is FQGNSA. The CDR3 contains 19 residues.

The chain couples TRBV7-3 to TRBJ2-2, with TRBD2 matching 9 bases. The CDR3 runs to 15 residues. The junction had 4 bases not matched to a gene; V was cut back by 2 bases and J by 6 bases. The germline CDR1 and CDR2 sequences are SGHTA and FQGTGA. The CDR3 sequence is CASSLVSSGAGELFF. For the CDR3, the DNA is TGTGCCAGCAGCTTAGTGTCTAGCGGGGCCGGGGAGCTGTTTTTT.

The CDR3 DNA reads as TGTGCCAGCAGCATTAGCGGGGCTTACAATGAGCAGTTCTTC. Protein sequence: CASSISGAYNEQFF. The rearrangement uses TRBV7-2 and TRBJ2-1, with 8 bases fitting TRBD2. The CDR3 totals 14 residues. Germline CDR1 reads SGHTA; CDR2 reads FQGNSA. J gave up 4 bases and V 5 bases, and 4 bases lay outside the gene matches.

V and J are TRBV1 and TRBJ1-5. TRBV1 is flagged as a pseudogene. This CDR3 is built from 14 residues. CDR3 in DNA: TGCACCAGCAGCCAGTACCCGGGCAATCAGCCCCAGCATTTT. Translation gives CTSSQYPGNQPQHF.

This chain joins TRBV6-5 and TRBJ1-5; D is possibly TRBD1 (5 bases). CDR3 size: 15 residues. Germline CDR1 MNHEY, CDR2 SVGAGI. With 0 bases removed from V and 5 bases from J, the gap between germline ends came to 11 bases. The CDR3 region is CASSYSRAGHQPQHF. The DNA for the CDR3 is TGTGCCAGCAGTTACTCCAGGGCCGGACATCAGCCCCAGCATTTT.

V usage is TRBV5-4 and J usage is TRBJ1-1; 9 nucleotides line up with TRBD1. This CDR3 region has 15 residues. Trimming cost V 7 bases and J 0 bases; bases outside gene matches: 7. In germline, CDR1 is SGHNT, CDR2 YYREEE (reference sequence). CDR3 nucleotide sequence: TGTGCCAGCGCCGGGGGGACAGGGATGAACACTGAAGCTTTCTTT. It translates to CASAGGTGMNTEAFF.

The rearrangement links TRBV2 to TRBJ2-1, with 8 nucleotides matching TRBD1. V gave up 5 bases and J gave up 4 bases; unmatched junction bases: 7. The CDR3 has 15 residues. CDR1 and CDR2 (germline): SNHLY, FYNNEI. The chain's CDR3 is CASSSGTGLYNEQFF. CDR3 in DNA: TGTGCCAGCAGTTCCGGGACAGGACTTTACAATGAGCAGTTCTTC.

CDR3 protein: CASSQGRLAGDEQFF. DNA for the CDR3: TGCGCCAGCAGCCAAGGGAGGCTAGCGGGGGATGAGCAGTTCTTC. This chain uses TRBV4-3 with TRBJ2-1, with 10 bases matching TRBD2. Germline assignment: CDR1 LGHNA and CDR2 YSLEER. CDR3 length: 15 residues. The J segment lost 8 bases and the V segment lost 1 base, leaving 5 bases of the junction unmatched.

A remark on this clone: The same CDR3 also results from other DNA sequences found in this sample. The CDR3 bases are TGTGCCAGCAGCTTGACAGGGGGCCAAGAGACCCAGTACTTC. Encoded protein: CASSLTGGQETQYF. V gene TRBV7-2 combines with J gene TRBJ2-5; 9 positions match TRBD1. V shed 3 bases, J shed 1 base, and the junction held 0 bases outside the gene matches. This CDR3 has 14 residues. Per germline, CDR1 SGHTA and CDR2 FQGNSA. Full variable domain (remainder filled in from reference TRBV7-2 and TRBJ2-5): GAGVSQSPSNKVTEKGKDVELRCDPISGHTALYWYRQSLGQGLEFLIYFQGNSAPDKSGLPSDRFSAERTGGSVSTLTIQRTQQEDSAVYLCASSLTGGQETQYFGPGTRLLVL.

The rearrangement uses TRBV18 and TRBJ1-2; 10 nucleotides agree with TRBD1. CDR1 is KGHSH, CDR2 LQKENI, per germline. Trimming at V came to 4 bases and at J to 5 bases, leaving 4 bases not matched to a gene. The CDR3 length is 14 residues. The DNA for the CDR3 is TGTGCCAGCTCACGATCGGACAGGGGGTATGGCTACACCTTC. This gives the protein CASSRSDRGYGYTF.

This rearrangement joins TRBV21-1 to TRBJ1-1; TRBD1 is taken as the D call from the table, unchecked against the DNA. TRBV21-1 is termed a pseudogene. The length of the CDR3 is 14 residues. The CDR3 reads CASSKQGANTEAFF. In DNA, the CDR3 is TGTGCCAGCAGCAAACAGGGCGCGAACACTGAAGCTTTCTTT.

This clone was seen just once. This chain joins TRBV2 and TRBJ2-3; perhaps TRBD2 as D (6 bases). The CDR3 consists of 14 residues. Germline V gene data show CDR1 as SNHLY and CDR2 as FYNNEI. V was clipped by 11 bases and J by 0 bases, with 15 bases between them. CDR3 sequence (DNA): TGTGCCGGGACTCTTATGGGTAGCACAGATACGCAGTATTTT. Translating it yields CAGTLMGSTDTQYF.

The V and J genes are TRBV29-1 and TRBJ2-5; 8 nucleotides agree with TRBD1. Near its end, the DNA agrees better with TRBJ2-7, so the J call may be wrong. The CDR3 totals 14 residues. CDR1 and CDR2 (germline): SQVTM, ANQGSEA. CDR3 in DNA: TGCAGCGTGGGGGGACAGGATGCCTCCTACGAGCAGTACTTC. This encodes CSVGGQDASYEQYF.

CDR3 in DNA: TGTGCCAGCAGGAGACAGGGGTGGATGAACACTGAAGCTTTCTTT. As protein: CASRRQGWMNTEAFF. This chain uses TRBV2 with TRBJ1-1; 8 bases align to TRBD1. Per the germline V gene, CDR1 is SNHLY and CDR2 is FYNNEI. The junction had 6 bases not matched to a gene; V was cut back by 6 bases and J by 0 bases. There are 15 residues in the CDR3.

There are a few counts of this clone. CDR3 sequence: CAIGQPMAPYGYTF. CDR3 DNA: TGTGCCATAGGACAGCCGATGGCCCCATATGGCTACACCTTC. V is TRBV6-6 and J is TRBJ1-2; D may be TRBD1 (6 bases). V was cut by 10 bases and J by 5 bases, with 20 bases left in between. This CDR3 has 14 residues. Germline lookup yields CDR1 MNHNY and CDR2 SVGAGI (reference sequence).

The count of this clone is one. The chain links TRBV2 to TRBJ2-2; 11 nucleotides align to TRBD2. The germline V gene has CDR1 SNHLY and CDR2 FYNNEI. The CDR3 is made up of 16 amino acids. The V gene end was trimmed by 3 bases and the J gene end by 5 bases; junction bases not matched to a gene: 5. CDR3 bases: TGTGCCAGCAGTGACTTAGCGGGGGGGGTTACCGGGGAGCTGTTTTTT. Encoded protein: CASSDLAGGVTGELFF.

The chain joins TRBV6-6 to TRBJ2-7, with TRBD1 matching 7 bases. The CDR3 runs to 14 residues. The germline V gene encodes CDR1 MNHNY and CDR2 SVGAGI (reference sequence). Trimming took 5 bases from V and 1 from J; bases not matched to a gene: 5. The CDR3 DNA is TGTGCCAGCAGTCCGGGACAGCCGTCCTACGAGCAGTACTTC. Residues: CASSPGQPSYEQYF.

The chain employs TRBV7-6 and TRBJ1-4; 9 bases align to TRBD1. With 3 bases clipped from V and 16 bases from J, the junction kept 6 bases outside the gene matches. The CDR3 runs to 12 residues. The germline V gene encodes CDR1 SGHVS and CDR2 FNYEAQ. CDR3 nucleotides: TGTGCCAGCAGCTTCAGGGACAGGGTTCCGTTTTTT. The encoded protein is CASSFRDRVPFF.

The V and J genes are TRBV5-1 and TRBJ2-1, with D maybe TRBD2 (5 bases). Trimming took 4 bases from V and 4 from J, leaving 15 bases between them. CDR1 is SGHRS and CDR2 is YFSETQ in the germline V gene. The CDR3 spans 15 residues. CDR3 amino acids: CASSQLVQLYNEQFF. Here the CDR3 DNA reads TGCGCCAGCAGCCAACTAGTCCAACTATACAATGAGCAGTTCTTC.

The J gene is TRBJ1-3, the V gene TRBV9; D gene unclear. Trimming left V 4 bases short and J 0 bases short, with 11 bases between. The CDR3 extends over 15 amino acids. CDR1 SGDLS and CDR2 YYNGEE come from the germline V gene. CDR3 nucleotides: TGTGCCAGCAGCCCCCTGGCCGCCTCTGGAAACACCATATATTTT. This encodes CASSPLAASGNTIYF.

The V call is TRBV2, the J call TRBJ2-1, with 8 bases that match TRBD2. V gave up 4 bases and J gave up 0 bases; unmatched junction bases: 2. Looked up from germline, CDR1 is SNHLY and CDR2 is FYNNEI. There are 15 residues in the CDR3. The CDR3 nucleotides are TGTGCCAGCAGTGTTAGCGGGACCTCCTACAATGAGCAGTTCTTC. It codes for CASSVSGTSYNEQFF.

The chain links TRBV6-1 to TRBJ2-7, with D perhaps TRBD2 (5 bases). This CDR3 comprises 12 residues. The V and J ends lost 2 bases and 4 bases respectively, with 6 bases between them. CDR1 is MNHNS, CDR2 SASEGT, per germline. CDR3 DNA sequence: TGTGCCAGCAGTGAACGGGGTTACGAGCAGTACTTC. It codes for CASSERGYEQYF.